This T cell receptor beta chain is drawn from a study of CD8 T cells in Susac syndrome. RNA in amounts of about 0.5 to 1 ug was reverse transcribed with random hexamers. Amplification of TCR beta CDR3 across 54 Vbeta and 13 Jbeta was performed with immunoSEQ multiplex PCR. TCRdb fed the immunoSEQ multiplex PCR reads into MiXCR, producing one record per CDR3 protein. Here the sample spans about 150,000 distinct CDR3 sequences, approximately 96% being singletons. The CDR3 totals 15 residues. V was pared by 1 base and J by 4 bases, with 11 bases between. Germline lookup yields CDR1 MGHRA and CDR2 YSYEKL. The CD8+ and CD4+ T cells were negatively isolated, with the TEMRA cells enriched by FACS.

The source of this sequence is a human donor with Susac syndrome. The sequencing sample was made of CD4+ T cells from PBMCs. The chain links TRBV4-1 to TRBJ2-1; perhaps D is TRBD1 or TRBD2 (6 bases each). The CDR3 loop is CASSQGRGVYNEQFF. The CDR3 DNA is TGCGCCAGCAGCCAAGGGAGGGGGGTATACAATGAGCAGTTCTTC.